These 26 T cell receptor beta chains originate from one sample sequenced in a study of T cell clusters in autoimmune cytopenias. Multiplex touch-down PCR amplified TRB using TRB-A and TRB-B pools in one tube. Reanalyzing the multiplex PCR reads, TCRdb keeps one entry per CDR3 protein, without DNA. The sample includes about 5,600 distinct CDR3 sequences. TRB was amplified from 250 ng of peripheral blood genomic DNA per sample. These data were also reused for a study on T cell repertoires in aging, cancer and after chemotherapy.

The specimen sequenced was peripheral blood. The receptors were gathered from a human donor in good health.

The CDR3 spells CASSGGQTIPYEQYF. The chain carries TRBV6-1 and TRBJ2-7; without DNA, the TCRdb call of TRBD1 cannot be checked. CDR3 length: 15 amino acids. Germline V gene data show CDR1 as MNHNS and CDR2 as SASEGT.

The chain combines TRBV6-2 or TRBV6-3 with TRBJ2-2. Germline-derived CDR1 and CDR2 are MNHEY and SVGEGT. The CDR3 covers 13 residues. The CDR3 is CASSYQVAGELFF.

This clonotype registers medium-sized by frequency. V gene TRBV6-2 or TRBV6-3 combines with J gene TRBJ1-6; with no DNA, the TCRdb D assignment of TRBD1 cannot be verified. Germline values: CDR1 MNHEY, CDR2 SVGEGT. There are 12 residues in the CDR3. Here the CDR3 reads CASSYGRSPLHF.

By frequency, this clonotype is medium-sized. This chain uses TRBV6-2 or TRBV6-3 with TRBJ2-3; the D gene TCRdb calls, TRBD1, cannot be checked with no DNA. Germline values: CDR1 MNHEY, CDR2 SVGEGT. This CDR3 is 14 amino acids long. The CDR3 sequence: CASSYEGGRDTQYF.

This clonotype is called medium-sized based on its frequency. The genes are TRBV27 and TRBJ2-3. The CDR3 has 13 amino acids. Germline V lookup: CDR1 MNHEY, CDR2 SMNVEV (reference sequence). The CDR3 is CASSFLSTDTQYF.

This clonotype counts as medium-sized by frequency. V gene TRBV6-5 combines with J gene TRBJ2-3; TCRdb proposes TRBD2, but this gene call is untestable without DNA. Germline V gene data show CDR1 as MNHEY and CDR2 as SVGAGI. The CDR3 totals 16 residues. The CDR3 sequence is CASSYDSGVRTDTQYF.

This clonotype registers medium-sized (0.01 to 0.1%) by frequency. The chain couples TRBV11-3 to TRBJ2-5; TCRdb gives TRBD1 as the D gene, but with no DNA this cannot be confirmed. Germline V lookup: CDR1 SGHNT, CDR2 YENEEA. The CDR3 consists of 14 residues. The CDR3 loop is CASSRQGSQETQYF.

V and J are TRBV18 and TRBJ1-2; TCRdb designates TRBD1, a call that cannot be tested without DNA. The CDR3 is made up of 14 amino acids. Germline V CDR1 and CDR2: KGHSH, LQKENI. CDR3 loop: CASSPDGQFYGYTF.

Here the CDR3 reads CASGSGGNTGELFF. This rearrangement joins TRBV5-1 to TRBJ2-2; the TCRdb D gene call, TRBD1, has no DNA to confirm it. Germline CDR1 is SGHRS and CDR2 is YFSETQ. The CDR3 has 14 amino acids.

This clonotype is labeled medium-sized based on frequency. The chain joins TRBV19 to TRBJ2-7; TCRdb's D call of TRBD1 is untestable without DNA. Germline CDR1 is LNHDA and CDR2 is SQIVND (reference sequence). The CDR3 spans 12 residues. CDR3 loop: CASSPDSFEQYF.

Its frequency marks this clonotype as medium-sized (0.01 to 0.1%). This sequence joins TRBV6-1 and TRBJ2-5. CDR3 length equals 12 residues. CDR1 is MNHNS and CDR2 is SASEGT in the germline V gene. CDR3 protein: CATRPVGPTQYF.

This clonotype is deemed medium-sized by its frequency. J is TRBJ1-6 and V is TRBV7-6. The CDR3 has 15 residues. Germline-derived CDR1 and CDR2 are SGHVS and FNYEAQ. This CDR3 reads CASSGESSYNSPLHF.

The chain links TRBV10-3 to TRBJ1-1. Germline V lookup: CDR1 ENHRY, CDR2 SYGVKD. The CDR3 totals 15 residues. CDR3 protein: CAISESTFMNTEAFF.

Measured by frequency, this clonotype is medium-sized. The V gene is TRBV13, the J gene TRBJ2-5; TCRdb picks TRBD1, but there is no DNA to check that call. CDR3 length equals 14 residues. Germline CDR1 and CDR2: PRHDT and FYEKMQ (reference sequence). The CDR3 sequence is CASRQTGVGETQYF.

The V call is TRBV24-1, the J call TRBJ1-2; TCRdb outputs TRBD1, but without DNA this stays unchecked. Germline V gene lookup returns CDR1 KGHDR and CDR2 SFDVKD. CDR3 length: 12 amino acids. This chain's CDR3 is CATSDRKGGYTF.

Considering frequency, this clonotype is medium-sized. This chain links TRBV12-3 or TRBV12-4 with TRBJ1-5; no DNA is available, so the TRBD1 call from TCRdb remains unchecked. CDR3 length: 15 amino acids. The CDR3 loop is CASSTDRGRGQPQHF.

The chain joins TRBV18 to TRBJ1-1; TCRdb selects TRBD1, and the lack of DNA leaves this call unchecked. This CDR3 contains 14 residues. The germline gives CDR1 KGHSH, CDR2 LQKENI. CDR3 region: CASSGGTGDTEAFF. The full variable domain, in which reference TRBV18 and TRBJ1-1 provide the parts outside the CDR3, is NAGVMQNPRHLVRRRGQEARLRCSPMKGHSHVYWYRQLPEEGLKFMVYLQKENIIDESGMPKERFSAEFPKEGPSILRIQQVVRGDSAAYFCASSGGTGDTEAFFGQGTRLTVV.

This clonotype shows up as medium-sized (0.01 to 0.1%) by frequency. The rearrangement joins TRBV5-5 to TRBJ2-1. The CDR3 consists of 14 residues. The germline V gene encodes CDR1 SGHKS and CDR2 YYEKEE (reference sequence). The CDR3 sequence is CASSPNFSYNEQFF.

By frequency, this clonotype registers large. The CDR3: CSVPRQGQETQYF. The chain uses TRBV29-1 and TRBJ2-5; TCRdb calls TRBD1, which cannot be checked without DNA. The CDR3 sequence is 13 residues long. Germline V lookup: CDR1 SQVTM, CDR2 ANQGSEA.

This clonotype ranks as medium-sized (0.01 to 0.1%) in terms of frequency. The genes are TRBV6-5 and TRBJ1-1; absent DNA, TCRdb's TRBD1 call cannot be checked. Germline V gene data show CDR1 as MNHEY and CDR2 as SVGAGI. The CDR3 runs 14 residues. The CDR3 is CASGTGSGTTEAFF.

The chain uses TRBV10-3 and TRBJ2-3; the D call from TCRdb, TRBD2, cannot be confirmed without DNA. CDR3 length: 17 amino acids. Germline V gene data show CDR1 as ENHRY and CDR2 as SYGVKD. The CDR3 sequence: CAMGPGGRAGITDTQYF.

The CDR3 is CASNVAGVAIPYF. The J gene is TRBJ2-5, the V gene TRBV12-3 or TRBV12-4; the TRBD2 assignment by TCRdb is unverifiable without DNA. This CDR3 has 13 amino acids.

The chain's CDR3 is CASSDQGAGDTQYF. V and J are TRBV6-4 and TRBJ2-3; the D call of TRBD1 rests on TCRdb alone, since no DNA is present to check it. This CDR3 region has 14 residues. The germline gives CDR1 MRHNA, CDR2 SNTAGT.

The rearrangement uses TRBV12-3 or TRBV12-4 and TRBJ2-7; TCRdb selects TRBD2, and the lack of DNA leaves this call unchecked. The CDR3 is made up of 15 amino acids. CDR3 amino acids: CASSLSSSGGYEQYF.

V gene TRBV12-3 or TRBV12-4 combines with J gene TRBJ1-2. The CDR3 spans 11 residues. CDR3 in amino acids: CALLAGYGYTF.

This chain uses TRBV6-6 with TRBJ2-1; the TCRdb D gene call, TRBD1, has no DNA to confirm it. The CDR3 extends over 14 amino acids. The germline V gene has CDR1 MNHNY and CDR2 SVGAGI (reference sequence). The CDR3 loop is CASSRTGFYNKQFF.